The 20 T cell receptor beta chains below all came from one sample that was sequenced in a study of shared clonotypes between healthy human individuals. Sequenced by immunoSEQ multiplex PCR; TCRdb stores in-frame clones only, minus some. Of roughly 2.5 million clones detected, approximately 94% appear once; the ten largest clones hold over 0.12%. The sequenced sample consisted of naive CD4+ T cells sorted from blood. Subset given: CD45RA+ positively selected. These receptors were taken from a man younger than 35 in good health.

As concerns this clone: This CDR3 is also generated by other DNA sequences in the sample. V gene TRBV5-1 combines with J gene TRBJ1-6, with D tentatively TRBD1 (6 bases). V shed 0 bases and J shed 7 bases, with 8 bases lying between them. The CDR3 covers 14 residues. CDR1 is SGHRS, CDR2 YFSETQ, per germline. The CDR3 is CASSLEGGNSPLHF. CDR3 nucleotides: TGCGCCAGCAGCTTGGAAGGGGGGAATTCACCCCTCCACTTT. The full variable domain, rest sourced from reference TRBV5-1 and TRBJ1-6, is KAGVTQTPRYLIKTRGQQVTLSCSPISGHRSVSWYQQTPGQGLQFLFEYFSETQRNKGNFPGRFSGRQFSNSRSEMNVSTLELGDSALYLCASSLEGGNSPLHFGNGTRLTVT.

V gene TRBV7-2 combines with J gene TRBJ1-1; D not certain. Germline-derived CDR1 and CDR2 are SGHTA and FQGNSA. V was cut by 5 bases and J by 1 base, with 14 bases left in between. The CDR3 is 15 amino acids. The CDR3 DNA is TGTGCCAGCAGCAAAAGAGACACCTGGAACACTGAAGCTTTCTTT. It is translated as CASSKRDTWNTEAFF.

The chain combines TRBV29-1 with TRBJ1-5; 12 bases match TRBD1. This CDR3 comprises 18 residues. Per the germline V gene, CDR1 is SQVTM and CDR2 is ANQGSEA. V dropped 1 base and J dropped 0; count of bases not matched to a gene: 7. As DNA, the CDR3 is TGCAGCGTTGAAGCCGGGACAGGGGGCTCCTATAGCAATCAGCCCCAGCATTTT. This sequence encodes CSVEAGTGGSYSNQPQHF.

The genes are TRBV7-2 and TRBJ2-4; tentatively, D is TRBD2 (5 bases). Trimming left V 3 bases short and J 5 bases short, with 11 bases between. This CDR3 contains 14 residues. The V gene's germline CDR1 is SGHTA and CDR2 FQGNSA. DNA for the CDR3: TGTGCCAGCAGCTTGGTCGCCGGGGAAAACATTCAGTACTTC. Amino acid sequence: CASSLVAGENIQYF.

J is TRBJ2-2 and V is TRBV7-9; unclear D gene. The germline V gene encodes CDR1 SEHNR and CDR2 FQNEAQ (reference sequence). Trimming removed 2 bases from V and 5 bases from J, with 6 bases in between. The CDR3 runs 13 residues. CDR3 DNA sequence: TGTGCCAGCAGCTTAAAATCAACCGGGGAGCTGTTTTTT. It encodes CASSLKSTGELFF.

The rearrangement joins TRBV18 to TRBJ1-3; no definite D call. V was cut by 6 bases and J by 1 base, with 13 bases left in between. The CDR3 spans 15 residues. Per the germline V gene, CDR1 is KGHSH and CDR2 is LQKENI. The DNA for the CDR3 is TGTGCCAGCTCGCCCCAACGGGATTCTGGAAACACCATATATTTT. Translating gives CASSPQRDSGNTIYF.

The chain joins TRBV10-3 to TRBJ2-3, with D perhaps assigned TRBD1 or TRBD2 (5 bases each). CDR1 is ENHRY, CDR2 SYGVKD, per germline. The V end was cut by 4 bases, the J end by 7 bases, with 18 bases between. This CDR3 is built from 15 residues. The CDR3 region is CAISVGDGQVNTQYF. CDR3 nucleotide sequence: TGTGCCATCAGTGTGGGGGACGGCCAGGTGAATACGCAGTATTTT.

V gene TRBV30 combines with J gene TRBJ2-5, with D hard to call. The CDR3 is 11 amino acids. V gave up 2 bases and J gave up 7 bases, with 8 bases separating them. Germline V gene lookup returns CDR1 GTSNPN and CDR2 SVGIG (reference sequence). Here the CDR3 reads CAWSSMSTQYF. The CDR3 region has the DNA TGTGCCTGGAGTAGTATGTCGACCCAGTACTTC.

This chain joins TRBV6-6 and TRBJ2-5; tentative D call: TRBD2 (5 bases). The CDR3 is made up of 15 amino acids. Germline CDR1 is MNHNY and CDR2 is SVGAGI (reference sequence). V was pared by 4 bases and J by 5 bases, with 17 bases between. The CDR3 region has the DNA TGTGCCAGCAGTTCTCTGCCGGGATTACGGGAGACCCAGTACTTC. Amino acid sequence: CASSSLPGLRETQYF.

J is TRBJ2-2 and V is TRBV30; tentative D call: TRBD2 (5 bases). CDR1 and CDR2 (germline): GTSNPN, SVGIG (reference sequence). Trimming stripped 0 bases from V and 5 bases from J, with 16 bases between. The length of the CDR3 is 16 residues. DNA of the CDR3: TGTGCCTGGAGTGTACAGACGGGGAGAGGGACCGGGGAGCTGTTTTTT. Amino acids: CAWSVQTGRGTGELFF.

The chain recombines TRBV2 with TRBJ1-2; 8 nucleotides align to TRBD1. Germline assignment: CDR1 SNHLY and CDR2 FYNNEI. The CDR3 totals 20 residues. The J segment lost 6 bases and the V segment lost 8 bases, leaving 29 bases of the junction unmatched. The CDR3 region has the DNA TGTGCCAGCGGGGTCGGGGTCGACAGGGGTCGGTCGAGGAATTGGAATGGCTACACCTTC. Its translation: CASGVGVDRGRSRNWNGYTF. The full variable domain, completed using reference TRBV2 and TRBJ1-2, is EPEVTQTPSHQVTQMGQEVILRCVPISNHLYFYWYRQILGQKVEFLVSFYNNEISEKSEIFDDQFSVERPDGSNFTLKIRSTKLEDSAMYFCASGVGVDRGRSRNWNGYTFGSGTRLTVV.

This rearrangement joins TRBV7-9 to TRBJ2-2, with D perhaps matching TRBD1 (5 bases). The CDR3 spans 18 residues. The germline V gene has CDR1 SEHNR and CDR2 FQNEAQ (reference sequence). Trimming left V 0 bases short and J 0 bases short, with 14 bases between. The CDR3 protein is CASSLAGVRTTNTGELFF. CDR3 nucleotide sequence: TGTGCCAGCAGCTTAGCAGGGGTCAGGACGACGAACACCGGGGAGCTGTTTTTT.

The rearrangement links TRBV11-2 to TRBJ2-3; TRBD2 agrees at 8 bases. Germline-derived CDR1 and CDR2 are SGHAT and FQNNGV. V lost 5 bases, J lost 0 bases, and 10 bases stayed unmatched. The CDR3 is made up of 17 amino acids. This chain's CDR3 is CASSLAGGRASTDTQYF. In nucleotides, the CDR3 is TGTGCCAGCAGCCTCGCGGGGGGTAGGGCGAGCACAGATACGCAGTATTTT.

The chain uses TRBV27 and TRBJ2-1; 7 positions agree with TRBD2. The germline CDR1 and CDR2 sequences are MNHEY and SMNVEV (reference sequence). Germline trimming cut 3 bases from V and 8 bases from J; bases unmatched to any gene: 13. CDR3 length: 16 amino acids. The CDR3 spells CASSLSPGPREDEQFF. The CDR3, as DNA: TGTGCCAGCAGTTTGTCCCCGGGTCCTCGGGAGGATGAGCAGTTCTTC.

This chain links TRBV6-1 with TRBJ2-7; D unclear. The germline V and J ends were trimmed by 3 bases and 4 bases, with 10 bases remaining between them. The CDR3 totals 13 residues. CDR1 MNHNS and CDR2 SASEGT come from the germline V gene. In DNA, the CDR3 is TGTGCCAGCAGTGATGCGCCCAGTTACGAGCAGTACTTC. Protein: CASSDAPSYEQYF.

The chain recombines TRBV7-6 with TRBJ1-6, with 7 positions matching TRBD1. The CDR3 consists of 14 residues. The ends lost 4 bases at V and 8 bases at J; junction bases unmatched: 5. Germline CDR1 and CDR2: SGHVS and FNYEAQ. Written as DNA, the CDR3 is TGTGCCAGCAGCTGGGGACAGCTGGATTCACCCCTCCACTTT. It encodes CASSWGQLDSPLHF.

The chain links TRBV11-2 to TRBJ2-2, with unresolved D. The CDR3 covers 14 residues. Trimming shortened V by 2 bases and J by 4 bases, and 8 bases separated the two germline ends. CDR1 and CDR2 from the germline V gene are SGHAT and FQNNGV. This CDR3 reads CASSLTPGTGELFF. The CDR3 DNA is TGTGCCAGCAGCTTAACGCCGGGCACCGGGGAGCTGTTTTTT.

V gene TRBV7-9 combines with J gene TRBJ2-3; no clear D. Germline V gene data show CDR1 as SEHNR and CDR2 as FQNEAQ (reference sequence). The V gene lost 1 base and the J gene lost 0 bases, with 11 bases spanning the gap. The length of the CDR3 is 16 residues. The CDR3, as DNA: TGTGCCAGCAGCTTAGAGGGAATTTCTAGCACAGATACGCAGTATTTT. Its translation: CASSLEGISSTDTQYF.

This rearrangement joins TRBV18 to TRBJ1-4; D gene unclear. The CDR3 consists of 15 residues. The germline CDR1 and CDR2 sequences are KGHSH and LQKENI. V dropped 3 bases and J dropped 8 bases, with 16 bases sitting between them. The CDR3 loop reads CASSPTGPMGEKLFF. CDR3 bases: TGTGCCAGCTCACCGACCGGGCCCATGGGGGAAAAACTGTTTTTT. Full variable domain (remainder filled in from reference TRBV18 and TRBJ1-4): NAGVMQNPRHLVRRRGQEARLRCSPMKGHSHVYWYRQLPEEGLKFMVYLQKENIIDESGMPKERFSAEFPKEGPSILRIQQVVRGDSAAYFCASSPTGPMGEKLFFGSGTQLSVL.

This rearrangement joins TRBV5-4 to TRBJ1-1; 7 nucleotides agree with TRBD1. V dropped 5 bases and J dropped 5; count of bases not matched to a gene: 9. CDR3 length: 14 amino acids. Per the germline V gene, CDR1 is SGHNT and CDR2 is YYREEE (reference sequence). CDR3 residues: CASSIGQVATEAFF. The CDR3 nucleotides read TGTGCCAGCAGTATAGGACAGGTCGCGACTGAAGCTTTCTTT.